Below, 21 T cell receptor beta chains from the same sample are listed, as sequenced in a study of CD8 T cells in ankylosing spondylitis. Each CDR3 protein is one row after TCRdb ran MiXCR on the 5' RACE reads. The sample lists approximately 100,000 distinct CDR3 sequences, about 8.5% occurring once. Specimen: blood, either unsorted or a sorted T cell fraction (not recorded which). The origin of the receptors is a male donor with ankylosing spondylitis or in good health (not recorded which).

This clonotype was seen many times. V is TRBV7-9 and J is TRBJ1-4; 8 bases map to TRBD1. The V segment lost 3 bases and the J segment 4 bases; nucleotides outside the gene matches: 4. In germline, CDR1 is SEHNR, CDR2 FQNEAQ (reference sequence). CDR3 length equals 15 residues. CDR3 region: CASSFQDRVNEKLFF. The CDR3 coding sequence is TGTGCCAGCAGCTTCCAGGACAGGGTTAATGAAAAACTGTTTTTT.

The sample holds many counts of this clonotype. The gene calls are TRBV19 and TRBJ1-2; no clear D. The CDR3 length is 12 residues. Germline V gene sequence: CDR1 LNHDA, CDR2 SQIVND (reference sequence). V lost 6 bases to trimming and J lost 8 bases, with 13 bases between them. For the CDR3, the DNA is TGTGCCAGTAGATCGGAGGGTCGCGGCTACACCTTC. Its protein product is CASRSEGRGYTF.

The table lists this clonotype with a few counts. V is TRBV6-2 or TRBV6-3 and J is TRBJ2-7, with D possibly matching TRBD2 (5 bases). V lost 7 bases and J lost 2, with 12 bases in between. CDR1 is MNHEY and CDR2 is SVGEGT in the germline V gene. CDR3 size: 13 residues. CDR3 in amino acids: CASKQRLTYEQYF. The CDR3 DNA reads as TGTGCCAGCAAACAGCGACTAACCTACGAGCAGTACTTC.

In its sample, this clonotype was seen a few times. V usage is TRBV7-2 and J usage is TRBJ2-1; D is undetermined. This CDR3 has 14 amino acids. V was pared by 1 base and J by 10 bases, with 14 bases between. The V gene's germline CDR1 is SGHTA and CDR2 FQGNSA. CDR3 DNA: TGTGCCAGCAGCTTAGAGGGTATCGGAGTAGAGCAGTTCTTC. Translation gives CASSLEGIGVEQFF.

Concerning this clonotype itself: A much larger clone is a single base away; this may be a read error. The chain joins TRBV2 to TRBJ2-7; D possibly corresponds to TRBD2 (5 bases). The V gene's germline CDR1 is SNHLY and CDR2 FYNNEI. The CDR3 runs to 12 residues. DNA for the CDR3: TGTGTCAGCAACCTAAGCGGCGACGAGCAGTACTTC. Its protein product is CVSNLSGDEQYF.

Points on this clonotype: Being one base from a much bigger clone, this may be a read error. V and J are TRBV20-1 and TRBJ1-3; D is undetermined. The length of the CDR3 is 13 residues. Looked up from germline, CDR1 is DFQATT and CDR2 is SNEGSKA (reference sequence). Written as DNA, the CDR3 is TGCAGTACTAGAGGTGCCAGCAGAAACACCATATATTTT. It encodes CSTRGASRNTIYF.

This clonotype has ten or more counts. Written as DNA, the CDR3 is TGCGCCAGCAGCCCAGCGGGGACAACCTACAATGAGCAGTTCTTC. Protein sequence: CASSPAGTTYNEQFF. V usage is TRBV5-1 and J usage is TRBJ2-1; the D gene is possibly TRBD2 (7 bases). Trimming cost V 4 bases and J 2 bases, with 13 bases left between them. CDR3 length: 15 amino acids. CDR1 and CDR2 from the germline V gene are SGHRS and YFSETQ.

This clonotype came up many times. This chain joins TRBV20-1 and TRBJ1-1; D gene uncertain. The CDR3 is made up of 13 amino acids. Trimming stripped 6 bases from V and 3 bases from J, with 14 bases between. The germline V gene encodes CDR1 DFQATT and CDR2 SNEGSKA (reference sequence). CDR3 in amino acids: CSAGRAFYTEAFF. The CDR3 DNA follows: TGCAGTGCGGGCCGGGCCTTCTACACTGAAGCTTTCTTT.

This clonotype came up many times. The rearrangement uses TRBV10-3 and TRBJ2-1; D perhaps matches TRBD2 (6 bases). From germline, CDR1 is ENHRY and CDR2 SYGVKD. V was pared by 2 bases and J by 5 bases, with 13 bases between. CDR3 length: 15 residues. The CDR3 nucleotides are TGTGCCATCAGTGAGCGGGGAACTAGCCACAATGAGCAGTTCTTC. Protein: CAISERGTSHNEQFF.

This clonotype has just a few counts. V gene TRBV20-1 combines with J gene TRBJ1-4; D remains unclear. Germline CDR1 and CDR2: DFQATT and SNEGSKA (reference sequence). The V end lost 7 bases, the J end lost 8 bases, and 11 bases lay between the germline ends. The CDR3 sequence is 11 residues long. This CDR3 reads CSGSLREKLFF. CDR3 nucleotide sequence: TGCAGTGGGAGTTTAAGAGAAAAACTGTTTTTT.

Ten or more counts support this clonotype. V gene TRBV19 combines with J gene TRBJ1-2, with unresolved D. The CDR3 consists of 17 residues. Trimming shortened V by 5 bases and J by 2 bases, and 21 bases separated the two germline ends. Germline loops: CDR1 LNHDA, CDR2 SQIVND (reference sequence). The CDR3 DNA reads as TGTGCCAGTAGTTTACAGATAACCACTCGGTGGAACTATGGCTACACCTTC. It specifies CASSLQITTRWNYGYTF.

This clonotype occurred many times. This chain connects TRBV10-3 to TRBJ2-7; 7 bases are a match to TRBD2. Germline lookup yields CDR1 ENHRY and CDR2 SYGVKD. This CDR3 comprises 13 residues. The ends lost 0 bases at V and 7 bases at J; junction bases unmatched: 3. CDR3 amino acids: CAISESTSWEQYF. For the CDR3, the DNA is TGTGCCATCAGTGAGTCGACTAGCTGGGAGCAGTACTTC.

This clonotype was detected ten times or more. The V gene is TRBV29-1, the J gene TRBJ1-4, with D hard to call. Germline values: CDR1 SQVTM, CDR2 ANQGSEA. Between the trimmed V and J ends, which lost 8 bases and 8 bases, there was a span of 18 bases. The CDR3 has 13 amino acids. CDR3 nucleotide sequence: TGCAGCATCTCCGGTCCCGAGCGGGAAAAACTGTTTTTT. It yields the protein CSISGPEREKLFF.

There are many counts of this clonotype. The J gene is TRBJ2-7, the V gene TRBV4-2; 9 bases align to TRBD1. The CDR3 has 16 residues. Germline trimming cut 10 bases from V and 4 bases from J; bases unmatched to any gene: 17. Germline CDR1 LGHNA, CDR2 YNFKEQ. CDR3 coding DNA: TGTGCCACCCAAGAAACTCGGACAGGGGTTGGGTACGAGCAGTACTTC. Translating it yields CATQETRTGVGYEQYF.

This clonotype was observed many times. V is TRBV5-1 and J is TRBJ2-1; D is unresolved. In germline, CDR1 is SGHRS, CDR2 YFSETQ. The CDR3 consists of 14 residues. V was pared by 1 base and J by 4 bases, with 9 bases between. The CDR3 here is CASSLIPGYNEQFF. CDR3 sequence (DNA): TGCGCCAGCAGCTTGATCCCCGGTTACAATGAGCAGTTCTTC.

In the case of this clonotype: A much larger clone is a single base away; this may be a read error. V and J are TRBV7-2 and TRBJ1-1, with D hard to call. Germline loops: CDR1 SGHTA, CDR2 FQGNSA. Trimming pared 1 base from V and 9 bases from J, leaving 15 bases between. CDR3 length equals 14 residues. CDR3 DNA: TGTACCAGCAGCTTAGACCCACCCCTTCATCAAGCTTTCTTT. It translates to CTSSLDPPLHQAFF. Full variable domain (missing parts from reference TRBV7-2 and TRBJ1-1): GAGVSQSPSNKVTEKGKDVELRCDPISGHTALYWYRQSLGQGLEFLIYFQGNSAPDKSGLPSDRFSAERTGGSVSTLTIQRTQQEDSAVYLCTSSLDPPLHQAFFGQGTRLTVV.

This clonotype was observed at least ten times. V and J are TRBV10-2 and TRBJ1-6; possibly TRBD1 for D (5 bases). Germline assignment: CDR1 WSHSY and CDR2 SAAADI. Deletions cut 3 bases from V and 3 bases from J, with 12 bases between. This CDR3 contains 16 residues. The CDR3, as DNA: TGCGCCAGCAGTGAATCCCCCAGGGACTATAATTCACCCCTCCACTTT. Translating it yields CASSESPRDYNSPLHF.

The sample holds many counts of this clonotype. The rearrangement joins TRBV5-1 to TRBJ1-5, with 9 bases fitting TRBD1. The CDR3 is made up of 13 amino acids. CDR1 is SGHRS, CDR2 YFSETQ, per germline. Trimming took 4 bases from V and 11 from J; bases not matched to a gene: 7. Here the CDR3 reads CASSPDGTGSQHF. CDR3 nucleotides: TGCGCCAGCAGCCCGGACGGGACAGGGTCCCAGCATTTT. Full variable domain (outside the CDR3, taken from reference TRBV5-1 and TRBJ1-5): KAGVTQTPRYLIKTRGQQVTLSCSPISGHRSVSWYQQTPGQGLQFLFEYFSETQRNKGNFPGRFSGRQFSNSRSEMNVSTLELGDSALYLCASSPDGTGSQHFGDGTRLSIL.

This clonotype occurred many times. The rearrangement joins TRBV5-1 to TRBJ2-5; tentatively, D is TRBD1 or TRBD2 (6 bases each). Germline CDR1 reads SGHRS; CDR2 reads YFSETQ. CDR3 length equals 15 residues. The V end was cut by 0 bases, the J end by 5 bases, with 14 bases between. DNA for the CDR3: TGCGCCAGCAGCTTGGAAGGGGGAGGTCATGAGACCCAGTACTTC. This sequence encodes CASSLEGGGHETQYF.

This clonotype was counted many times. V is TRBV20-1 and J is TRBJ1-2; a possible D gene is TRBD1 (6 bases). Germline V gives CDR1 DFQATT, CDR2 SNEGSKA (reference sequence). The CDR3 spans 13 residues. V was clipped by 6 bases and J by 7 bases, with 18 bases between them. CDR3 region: CSATGTSGLGYTF. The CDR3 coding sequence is TGCAGTGCAACTGGGACATCCGGCCTTGGCTACACCTTC.

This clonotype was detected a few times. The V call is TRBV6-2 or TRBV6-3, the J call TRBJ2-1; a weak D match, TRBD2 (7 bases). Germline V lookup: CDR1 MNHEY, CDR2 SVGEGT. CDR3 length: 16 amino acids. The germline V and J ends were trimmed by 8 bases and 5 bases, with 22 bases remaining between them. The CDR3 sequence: CASGTDRWGGDNEQFF. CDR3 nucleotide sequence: TGTGCCAGCGGAACTGACAGGTGGGGAGGGGACAATGAGCAGTTCTTC.